The present TCR beta chain was sequenced within a study of siplizumab effects on memory and regulatory T cells. On this clone: Its antigen remains unidentified.

The germline V gene has CDR1 LNHDA and CDR2 SQIVND (reference sequence). The CDR3 spans 14 residues. V was clipped by 9 bases and J by 4 bases, with 16 bases between them. Findings and caveats of the study: Among alloreactive clones, only a minor fraction mapped to unstimulated subsets.

Sequencing of each sample assayed around 10^5 TCR templates. Some clones are missing from TCRdb's copy, which holds only in-frame ones; the method was immunoSEQ multiplex PCR. The sample contains approximately 82,000 clones, roughly 87% of which appear only once. This TCR came from a human donor in good health. This rearrangement joins TRBV19 to TRBJ1-5; D not resolved. The specimen was Tregs sorted from blood. The CDR3 reads CASHPLGGNQPQHF. DNA of the CDR3: TGTGCCAGCCACCCCCTGGGAGGGAATCAGCCCCAGCATTTT.